These T cell receptor beta chains were read from a single sample in a study of T cell repertoires in cytomegalovirus infection. TCRdb used MiXCR to reprocess the reads, holding one entry per CDR3 protein. The sample has hundreds of thousands of distinct CDR3 sequences; roughly 30% are singletons. No antigens are known for them. Sequenced material: cultured PBMCs, taken from culture after CMV antigen stimulation. These receptors originate from a human donor in good health (CMV status not recorded). Some clones in this sample may be carry-over from other donors' samples. CDR3s include the opening cysteine and the closing phenylalanine or tryptophan. D genes are given only for firm matches. Part of the rows lack a size; the others show once, few, many or a class for expanded clones.

v_call: TRBV7-2; clone_size: many; j_call: TRBJ1-1; d_call: NA; cdr3_nt: TGTGCCAGCAGAGCTGGGGGCGGTAACACTGAAGCTTTCTTT; cdr3_aa: CASRAGGGNTEAFF
v_call: TRBV28; clone_size: NA; j_call: TRBJ1-1; d_call: NA; cdr3_nt: TGTGCCAGCAGTTCGACAGCCTACACTGAAGCTTTCTTT; cdr3_aa: CASSSTAYTEAFF
v_call: TRBV12-3/TRBV12-4; clone_size: few; j_call: TRBJ1-3; d_call: NA; cdr3_nt: TGTGCCAGCTACGGGGAAGGAAACACCATATATTTT; cdr3_aa: CASYGEGNTIYF
v_call: TRBV6-1; clone_size: few; j_call: TRBJ2-7; d_call: NA; cdr3_nt: TGTGCCAGCAGTGCCTCCGGGGGGCTCCAGTACGAGCAGTACTTC; cdr3_aa: CASSASGGLQYEQYF
v_call: TRBV11-2; clone_size: few; j_call: TRBJ1-3; d_call: NA; cdr3_nt: TGTGCCAGCAGCTTGGGCAGGGGATCAGACACCATATATTTT; cdr3_aa: CASSLGRGSDTIYF
v_call: TRBV7-9; clone_size: NA; j_call: TRBJ2-5; d_call: NA; cdr3_nt: TGTGCCAGCAGCTCACTAGGCTTGCGCGGGACCCAGTACTTC; cdr3_aa: CASSSLGLRGTQYF
v_call: TRBV20-1; clone_size: NA; j_call: TRBJ2-5; d_call: NA; cdr3_nt: TGCAGTGCTAGTTTAGTGGTGGAGACCCAGTACTTC; cdr3_aa: CSASLVVETQYF
v_call: TRBV10-3; clone_size: NA; j_call: TRBJ1-3; d_call: TRBD1; cdr3_nt: TGTGCCATCAGTGGACAGGGACTTGAAAACACCATATATTTT; cdr3_aa: CAISGQGLENTIYF
v_call: TRBV20-1; clone_size: few; j_call: TRBJ1-3; d_call: NA; cdr3_nt: TGCAGTGCCAGACCCCCCAGGTCCGGTGGAAACACCATATATTTT; cdr3_aa: CSARPPRSGGNTIYF
v_call: TRBV29-1; clone_size: NA; j_call: TRBJ2-5; d_call: NA; cdr3_nt: TGCAGCGTTGCTGTAGGGACCATCAAACTGGGGACCCAGTACTTC; cdr3_aa: CSVAVGTIKLGTQYF
v_call: TRBV7-2; clone_size: many; j_call: TRBJ2-3; d_call: NA; cdr3_nt: TGTGCCAGCAGCGCCCTCGAGGGTTCAGATACGCAGTATTTT; cdr3_aa: CASSALEGSDTQYF
v_call: TRBV7-9; clone_size: NA; j_call: TRBJ1-1; d_call: TRBD1; cdr3_nt: TGTGCCAGCAGCCAGGGACAGGGGATGTTGGCTTTCTTT; cdr3_aa: CASSQGQGMLAFF
v_call: TRBV6-1; clone_size: few; j_call: TRBJ2-1; d_call: TRBD2; cdr3_nt: TGTGCCAGCAGACAACTAGCGTTTGCTGAGCAGTTCTTC; cdr3_aa: CASRQLAFAEQFF
v_call: TRBV2; clone_size: NA; j_call: TRBJ1-1; d_call: NA; cdr3_nt: TGTGCCAGCAGCGGTGGACGGGGCACTGAAGCTTTCTTT; cdr3_aa: CASSGGRGTEAFF
v_call: TRBV7-2; clone_size: NA; j_call: TRBJ1-4; d_call: NA; cdr3_nt: TGTGCCAGCAGCTTAAGGGCCGAAAAACTGTTTTTT; cdr3_aa: CASSLRAEKLFF
v_call: TRBV7-6; clone_size: medium-sized; j_call: TRBJ1-1; d_call: NA; cdr3_nt: TGTGCCAGCAGCGTTGACACTTACACTGAAGCTTTCTTT; cdr3_aa: CASSVDTYTEAFF
v_call: TRBV10-3; clone_size: NA; j_call: TRBJ2-1; d_call: TRBD1; cdr3_nt: TGTGCCATCAGTGAGACGGCCGGGACAGGGAGTTACAATGAGCAGTTCTTC; cdr3_aa: CAISETAGTGSYNEQFF
v_call: TRBV4-1; clone_size: few; j_call: TRBJ1-3; d_call: NA; cdr3_nt: TGCGCCAGCAGCCAACTTGGGACAACCGGAAACACCATATATTTT; cdr3_aa: CASSQLGTTGNTIYF
v_call: TRBV20-1; clone_size: NA; j_call: TRBJ2-1; d_call: NA; cdr3_nt: TGCAGTGCTAGAGATCCTCGGGGCACGACGTTGGGGGTCAGGCAGTTCTTC; cdr3_aa: CSARDPRGTTLGVRQFF
v_call: TRBV7-6; clone_size: many; j_call: TRBJ2-5; d_call: TRBD1; cdr3_nt: TGTGCCAGCAGCACTCGGACAGGGGGCCCTTTTGAAGAGACCCAGTACTTC; cdr3_aa: CASSTRTGGPFEETQYF
v_call: TRBV19; clone_size: NA; j_call: TRBJ2-3; d_call: NA; cdr3_nt: TGTGCCAGTAGTCAAAGGGCCAACACAGATACGCAGTATTTT; cdr3_aa: CASSQRANTDTQYF
v_call: TRBV18; clone_size: NA; j_call: TRBJ2-5; d_call: NA; cdr3_nt: TGTGCCAGCTCAACTAGGGCTGGGGAGACCCAGTACTTC; cdr3_aa: CASSTRAGETQYF
v_call: TRBV7-2; clone_size: few; j_call: TRBJ2-5; d_call: TRBD2; cdr3_nt: TGTGCCAGCAGCTTCGTCCTAGCGGGGGAAGAGACCCAGTACTTC; cdr3_aa: CASSFVLAGEETQYF
v_call: TRBV7-6; clone_size: NA; j_call: TRBJ2-1; d_call: NA; cdr3_nt: TGTGCCAGCAGTCGCCAGGGGAACGCCGGGCGTGAGCAGTTCTTC; cdr3_aa: CASSRQGNAGREQFF